The 11 T cell receptor beta chains presented below share a single source sample, sequenced in a study of shared clonotypes between healthy human individuals. Assay used: immunoSEQ multiplex PCR; TCRdb lists only in-frame clones, some missing. The sample records approximately 1.5 million clones, 98% being singletons. Sequencing was carried out using naive CD4+ T cells sorted from blood. The subset was: CD45RA+ positively selected. These receptors all come from a man aged 30 to 45 in good health.

The gene calls are TRBV6-5 and TRBJ2-2; D not resolved. The V and J ends lost 7 bases and 6 bases respectively, with 18 bases between them. The CDR3 is made up of 15 amino acids. Germline V gene lookup returns CDR1 MNHEY and CDR2 SVGAGI. CDR3 region: CASTVMSLGSGELFF. The CDR3 DNA reads as TGTGCCAGCACCGTGATGTCCCTAGGGTCCGGGGAGCTGTTTTTT.

Here the CDR3 DNA reads TGTGCCATCAGTACACAGCCTAACCCCTACGAGCAGTACTTC. Protein: CAISTQPNPYEQYF. The chain has TRBV10-3 and TRBJ2-7; D gene uncertain. Trimming stripped 5 bases from V and 2 bases from J, with 13 bases between. This CDR3 region has 14 residues. CDR1 and CDR2 from the germline V gene are ENHRY and SYGVKD.

This clone appeared once. The chain couples TRBV2 to TRBJ2-1; D is uncertain. Trimming cost V 8 bases and J 7 bases, with 6 bases left between them. The CDR3 covers 10 residues. Germline CDR1 reads SNHLY; CDR2 reads FYNNEI. CDR3 nucleotide sequence: TGTGCCAGCTCAGAAAATGAGCAGTTCTTC. Translating it yields CASSENEQFF. Looking up the rest from reference TRBV2 and TRBJ2-1 gives the full variable domain: EPEVTQTPSHQVTQMGQEVILRCVPISNHLYFYWYRQILGQKVEFLVSFYNNEISEKSEIFDDQFSVERPDGSNFTLKIRSTKLEDSAMYFCASSENEQFFGPGTRLTVL.

The genes are TRBV7-9 and TRBJ2-3; 10 bases agree with TRBD2. Germline CDR1 and CDR2: SEHNR and FQNEAQ (reference sequence). V dropped 3 bases and J dropped 2; count of bases not matched to a gene: 5. CDR3 length equals 16 residues. The CDR3 loop reads CASSLALAGATDTQYF. The CDR3 nucleotides are TGTGCCAGCAGCTTGGCCCTAGCGGGGGCCACAGATACGCAGTATTTT.

The CDR3 here is CARRDTQETQYF. The CDR3 DNA sequence: TGTGCCCGCCGGGACACTCAAGAGACCCAGTACTTC. V gene TRBV2 combines with J gene TRBJ2-5, with D perhaps TRBD1 (6 bases). Germline V gene lookup returns CDR1 SNHLY and CDR2 FYNNEI. Trimming removed 11 bases at V and 2 bases at J, with 12 bases between. This CDR3 is built from 12 residues.

This chain's CDR3 is CASRLKSNTEAFF. In nucleotides, the CDR3 is TGTGCCAGCAGACTAAAGTCGAACACTGAAGCTTTCTTT. The chain joins TRBV6-4 to TRBJ1-1; D ambiguous. Deletions cut 6 bases from V and 1 base from J, with 9 bases between. This CDR3 spans 13 amino acids. The germline V gene has CDR1 MRHNA and CDR2 SNTAGT.

The chain links TRBV6-1 to TRBJ2-1; no clear D. V shed 0 bases and J shed 2 bases, with 8 bases lying between them. The CDR3 spans 15 residues. Germline CDR1 MNHNS, CDR2 SASEGT. Written as DNA, the CDR3 is TGTGCCAGCAGTGAAGCCGTGGACCCCTACAATGAGCAGTTCTTC. This encodes CASSEAVDPYNEQFF.

This chain joins TRBV19 and TRBJ2-4; tentatively, D is TRBD2 (5 bases). Germline values: CDR1 LNHDA, CDR2 SQIVND (reference sequence). There are 18 residues in the CDR3. The V gene lost 3 bases and the J gene lost 0 bases, with 18 bases spanning the gap. CDR3 sequence reads: CASSIRDFSTLAKNIQYF. CDR3 coding DNA: TGTGCCAGTAGTATCCGGGATTTCTCAACCTTAGCCAAAAACATTCAGTACTTC.

The rearrangement uses TRBV6-9 and TRBJ1-3; D is unresolved. The V end was cut by 9 bases, the J end by 1 base, with 22 bases between. This CDR3 has 17 amino acids. Per germline, CDR1 MNHGY and CDR2 SVAAGI. The CDR3 DNA is TGTGCCAGTATCCCGTGGCGGGTTTCTTTTTCTGGAAACACCATATATTTT. Amino acids: CASIPWRVSFSGNTIYF.

In the case of this clone: Other DNA sequences from this sample encode an identical CDR3 as well. This sequence joins TRBV5-1 and TRBJ1-4; no clear D gene. The CDR3 length is 13 residues. Per germline, CDR1 SGHRS and CDR2 YFSETQ. Trimming stripped 0 bases from V and 1 base from J, with 1 base between. This CDR3 reads CASSLGTNEKLFF. CDR3 bases: TGCGCCAGCAGCTTGGGAACTAATGAAAAACTGTTTTTT.

CDR3 sequence: CASSESSPTSGRNEQFF. The CDR3 coding sequence is TGCGCCAGCAGTGAGTCCTCACCGACTAGCGGGAGAAATGAGCAGTTCTTC. This chain connects TRBV10-1 to TRBJ2-1; 12 bases align to TRBD2. The V segment lost 0 bases and the J segment 7 bases; nucleotides outside the gene matches: 7. The length of the CDR3 is 17 residues. Germline CDR1 WNHNN, CDR2 SYGVQD (reference sequence).